A selection of T cell receptor beta chains follows, all from one sample in a study of radiotherapy plus CTLA-4 blockade in lung cancer. Here immunoSEQ multiplex PCR was the method, and the copy in TCRdb shows in-frame clones only, minus some. This table has around 37,000 clones, around 70% appearing once. The sample in question was peripheral blood, obtained from a patient treated with radiotherapy plus ipilimumab. The receptors originated from a human donor with non-small cell lung cancer that progressed on radiotherapy plus ipilimumab. The CDR3 runs from the conserved cysteine through the conserved F or W. Clone size appears in some rows only: once, few, many, or a class for an expanded clone.

>TRBV7-8|TRBJ2-7|15|.
CASSLGDGPSYEQYF
>TRBV27|TRBJ1-3|16|.
CASSSPAGGDGNTIYF
>TRBV27|TRBJ2-7|14|.
CASSPADKPYEQYF
>TRBV19|TRBJ2-3|17|.
CASSPLGLAGVADTQYF
>TRBV7-9|TRBJ2-3|14|.
CASSPQPNTDTQYF
>TRBV19|TRBJ2-3|19|.
CASSPRLSGRASGTDTQYF
>TRBV19|TRBJ2-1|15|.
CASREGGAGNNEQFF
>TRBV5-4|TRBJ2-5|13|few
CAIGQEVGETQYF
>TRBV18|TRBJ1-6|14|.
CASSPSPYNSPLHF
>TRBV10-3|TRBJ1-3|15|.
CAISGQANSGNTIYF
>TRBV6-1|TRBJ2-7|14|.
CASSERGGRDEQYF
>TRBV29-1|TRBJ2-1|16|.
CSVEDVTGLDYNEQFF
>TRBV28|TRBJ1-2|11|.
CASSGSYGYTF
>TRBV7-8|TRBJ1-5|17|.
CASQRGQGRYSNQPQHF
>TRBV5-5|TRBJ2-3|16|.
CASSLRGTGRTDTQYF
>TRBV5-5|TRBJ2-1|15|.
CASSTGTGWINEQFF
>TRBV10-3|TRBJ2-5|15|.
CAISDGEGALETQYF